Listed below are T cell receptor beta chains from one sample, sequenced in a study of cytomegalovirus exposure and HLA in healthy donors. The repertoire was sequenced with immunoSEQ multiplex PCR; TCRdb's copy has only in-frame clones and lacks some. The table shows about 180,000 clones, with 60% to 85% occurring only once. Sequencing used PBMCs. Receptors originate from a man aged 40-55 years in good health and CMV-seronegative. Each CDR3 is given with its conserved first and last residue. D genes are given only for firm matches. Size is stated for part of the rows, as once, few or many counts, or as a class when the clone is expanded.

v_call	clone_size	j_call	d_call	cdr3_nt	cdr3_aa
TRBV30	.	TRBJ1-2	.	TGTGCCTGGAGTACTAGTAACTATGGCTACACCTTC	CAWSTSNYGYTF
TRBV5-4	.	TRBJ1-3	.	TGTGCCAGCAGCTTGGAGCACGCGGGACCTGGAAACACCATATATTTT	CASSLEHAGPGNTIYF
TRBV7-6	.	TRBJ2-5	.	TGTGCCAGCAGCCGGAACACGGGGGGCCGGGAGACCCAGTACTTC	CASSRNTGGRETQYF
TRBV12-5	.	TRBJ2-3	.	TGTGCTAGTGGTTTGGAAACAGGCGATACGCAGTATTTT	CASGLETGDTQYF
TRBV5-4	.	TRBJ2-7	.	TGTGCCAGCAGCCCCCTAGGGGGGGGCCAATACGAGCAGTACTTC	CASSPLGGGQYEQYF
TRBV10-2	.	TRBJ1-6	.	TGCGCCAGCAGTCGGGGGTATAATTCACCCCTCCACTTT	CASSRGYNSPLHF
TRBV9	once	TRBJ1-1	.	TGTGCCAGCAGCGGAGCACTGAACACTGAAGCTTTCTTT	CASSGALNTEAFF
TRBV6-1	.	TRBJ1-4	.	TGTGCCAGCAGTCCAACCGGGGGGGACGAAAAACTGTTTTTT	CASSPTGGDEKLFF
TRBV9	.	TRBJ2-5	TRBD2	TGTGCCAGCAGCGTAGGGGCGGGGGGGCGGGAAGAGACCCAGTACTTC	CASSVGAGGREETQYF
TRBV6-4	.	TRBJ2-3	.	TGTGCCAGCAGTGACCAGGGGTCAGATACGCAGTATTTT	CASSDQGSDTQYF
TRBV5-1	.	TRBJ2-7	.	TGCGCCAGCAGCTTGGCCCAGCGAGCCTACGAGCAGTACTTC	CASSLAQRAYEQYF
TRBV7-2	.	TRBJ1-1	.	TGTGCCAGCAGCTTAGAGCGGTCCACTGAAGCTTTCTTT	CASSLERSTEAFF
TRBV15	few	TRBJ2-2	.	TGTGCCACCAGCAGGATTACAGGTGTTGGCGGGGAGCTGTTTTTT	CATSRITGVGGELFF
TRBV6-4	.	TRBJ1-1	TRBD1	TGTGCCAGCAACGGACAGGGGAACACTGAAGCTTTCTTT	CASNGQGNTEAFF
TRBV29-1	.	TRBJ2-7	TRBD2	TGCAGCGTCCCTGGGTGGGGGGGGACGGACTCCTACGAGCAGTACTTC	CSVPGWGGTDSYEQYF
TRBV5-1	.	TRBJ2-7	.	TGCGCCAGCAGCTTGGGGGCGACAGGACCCTACGAGCAGTACTTC	CASSLGATGPYEQYF
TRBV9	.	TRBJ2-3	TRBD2	TGTGCCAGCAGCGTGGCTAGGTTGGCGGGAGGGGCAGCAGATACGCAGTATTTT	CASSVARLAGGAADTQYF
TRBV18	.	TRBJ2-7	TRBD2	TGTGCCAGCTCACCGAGCGGGAAGTCCTACGAGCAGTACTTC	CASSPSGKSYEQYF
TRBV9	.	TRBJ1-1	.	TGTGCCAGCAGCGTAGCCGGGAATCGAAGGATGAACACTGAAGCTTTCTTT	CASSVAGNRRMNTEAFF
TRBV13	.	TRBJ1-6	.	TGTGCCAGCAGCTTAGCAGGAAGCGGCTATAATTCACCCCTCCACTTT	CASSLAGSGYNSPLHF
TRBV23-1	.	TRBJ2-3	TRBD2	TGCGCGAGGTGTCCTAGCGGGAGGACAGATACGCAGTATTTT	CARCPSGRTDTQYF
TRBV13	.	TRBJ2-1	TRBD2	TGTGCCAGCAGCTTAGTCCCGGGACTAGCGGGAGACGCCTACAATGAGCAGTTCTTC	CASSLVPGLAGDAYNEQFF
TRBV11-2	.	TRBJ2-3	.	TGTGCCAGCACGCGGCCCCAAACAGATACGCAGTATTTT	CASTRPQTDTQYF
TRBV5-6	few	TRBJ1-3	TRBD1	TGTGCCAGCAGCTGGATTCCGGGACAGGGAAACACCATATATTTT	CASSWIPGQGNTIYF
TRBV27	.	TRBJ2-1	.	TGTGCCAGCAGTTTATCGACGGGGATCGGTTACAATGAGCAGTTCTTC	CASSLSTGIGYNEQFF
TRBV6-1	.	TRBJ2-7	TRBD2	TGTGCCAGCAGTGAGTGGGCTAGCGGGAGCTACGAGCAGTACTTC	CASSEWASGSYEQYF
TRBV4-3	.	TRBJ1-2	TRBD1	TGCGCCAGCAGCCCAAACGGAGGGGGCAGTCGTCAGGGCTACACCTTC	CASSPNGGGSRQGYTF
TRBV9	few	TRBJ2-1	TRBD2	TGTGCCAGCAGCTCGACCGGGACTAGCGGGTGGGATGAGCAGTTCTTC	CASSSTGTSGWDEQFF
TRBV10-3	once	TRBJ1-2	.	TGTGCCATCAGAGACACAGCAGCTAACTATGGCTACACCTTC	CAIRDTAANYGYTF
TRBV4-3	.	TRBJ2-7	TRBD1	TGCGCCAGCAGCCAAGATAGGGGGCTAAACGAGCAGTACTTC	CASSQDRGLNEQYF
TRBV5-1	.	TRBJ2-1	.	TGCGCCAGCAGCCTTGGTAGAGGAGGGGACCGTGAGCAGTTCTTC	CASSLGRGGDREQFF
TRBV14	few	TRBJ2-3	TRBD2	TGTGCCAGCAGACCCCGACTAGCGGGAGAGGGCGATACGCAGTATTTT	CASRPRLAGEGDTQYF
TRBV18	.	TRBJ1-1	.	TGTGCCAGCTCACCGGCCGGGGGTCGAACAGAAGCTTTCTTT	CASSPAGGRTEAFF
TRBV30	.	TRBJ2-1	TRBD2	TGTGCCTGGAGCCCGGGACTAGCGGAATACAATGAGCAGTTCTTC	CAWSPGLAEYNEQFF